This TCR beta chain was retrieved from a study of blood T cell repertoires in COVID-19. Across the whole study: From T cells, B-cell-depleted T cells, or PBMCs came the material, which was cDNA or gDNA.

Profiling relied on immunoSEQ multiplex PCR, and the TCRdb table lists in-frame clones only, not all of them. The data hold about 200,000 clones, with approximately 90% observed a single time. Germline CDR1 and CDR2: SGHTA and FQGNSA. The CDR3 spans 15 residues. The junction had 5 bases not matched to a gene; V was cut back by 4 bases and J by 1 base. The chain combines TRBV7-2 with TRBJ2-7; TRBD1 matches 9 bases. Sequencing used peripheral blood. The receptor was derived from a man in his fifties or sixties with COVID-19, enrolled during active disease. In DNA, the CDR3 is TGTGCCAGCAGCTACCGGGACAGGGCTTCCTACGAGCAGTACTTC. Its translation: CASSYRDRASYEQYF.